These 27 T cell receptor beta chains originate from one sample sequenced in a study of cytomegalovirus exposure and HLA in healthy donors. The PCR was carried out with 60 Vbeta primers and 13 Jbeta primers. Clones were read by immunoSEQ multiplex PCR, and TCRdb kept only the in-frame ones, dropping some. Counted here are about 130,000 clones, about four fifths occurring once; the ten biggest clones make up about 4.9%. The sample taken for sequencing was PBMCs. All receptors derive from a man younger than 40 in good health.

The V and J genes are TRBV19 and TRBJ2-1; 9 bases match TRBD2. The CDR3 sequence is 19 residues long. In germline, CDR1 is LNHDA, CDR2 SQIVND (reference sequence). V shed 3 bases and J 1 base; nucleotides not matched to a gene: 13. The CDR3 region is CASSIWAGGPPASYNEQFF. In nucleotides, the CDR3 is TGTGCCAGTAGTATTTGGGCGGGAGGGCCTCCCGCATCCTACAATGAGCAGTTCTTC.

The chain recombines TRBV18 with TRBJ1-1; weak D call: TRBD1 (5 bases). The germline gives CDR1 KGHSH, CDR2 LQKENI. V was clipped by 1 base and J by 5 bases, with 11 bases between them. The CDR3 extends over 14 amino acids. In DNA, the CDR3 is TGTGCCAGCTCACCACGGGGCAGGGATACTGAAGCTTTCTTT. This gives the protein CASSPRGRDTEAFF.

This clone came up a few times. The V and J genes are TRBV19 and TRBJ2-3; a possible D gene is TRBD2 (6 bases). Between the trimmed V and J ends, which lost 1 base and 4 bases, there was a span of 6 bases. Germline assignment: CDR1 LNHDA and CDR2 SQIVND (reference sequence). CDR3 length: 13 amino acids. In DNA form, the CDR3 reads TGTGCCAGTAGTATAGCGGGAGCAGATACGCAGTATTTT. Residues: CASSIAGADTQYF.

CDR3: CASNRRGQGLNQPQHF. The CDR3, as DNA: TGTGCCAGCAACCGAAGAGGACAGGGGCTCAATCAGCCCCAGCATTTT. The rearrangement links TRBV28 to TRBJ1-5; 9 bases fit TRBD1. Germline CDR1 MDHEN, CDR2 SYDVKM. The trim removed 7 bases at V and 3 bases at J, leaving 10 bases unmatched. CDR3 length equals 16 residues.

The chain joins TRBV27 to TRBJ1-1; 10 bases line up with TRBD1. Trimming took 0 bases from V and 5 from J; bases not matched to a gene: 3. This CDR3 contains 15 residues. CDR1 MNHEY and CDR2 SMNVEV come from the germline V gene (reference sequence). CDR3 amino acids: CASSLSGTGVTEAFF. CDR3 sequence (DNA): TGTGCCAGCAGTTTATCGGGGACAGGGGTAACTGAAGCTTTCTTT.

This sequence joins TRBV4-1 and TRBJ2-4, with 11 bases aligning to TRBD2. The CDR3 is made up of 15 amino acids. Trimming took 3 bases from V and 6 from J; bases not matched to a gene: 4. CDR1 and CDR2 from the germline V gene are MGHRA and YSYEKL. The CDR3 DNA sequence: TGCGCCAGCAGCCACCCCGGGACTAGCGGAAACATTCAGTACTTC. As protein: CASSHPGTSGNIQYF.

V gene TRBV25-1 combines with J gene TRBJ1-1; TRBD1 matches 11 bases. Trimming took 3 bases from V and 11 from J; bases not matched to a gene: 11. Germline CDR1 and CDR2: MGHDK and SYGVNS. The CDR3 runs to 15 residues. CDR3 sequence: CASSETRRDRGVAFF. For the CDR3, the DNA is TGTGCCAGCAGTGAGACCCGAAGGGACAGGGGGGTGGCTTTCTTT.

In its sample, this clone was seen once. The V and J genes are TRBV4-3 and TRBJ2-3, with 7 bases fitting TRBD2. Germline V gene data show CDR1 as LGHNA and CDR2 as YSLEER. There are 17 residues in the CDR3. Unmatched junction bases numbered 14, after V lost 5 bases and J lost 3 bases. In DNA form, the CDR3 reads TGCGCCAGCAGCGAGGGGTTCGGCGGGAGTACAACAGATACGCAGTATTTT. It specifies CASSEGFGGSTTDTQYF.

CDR3 DNA: TGTGCCAGCAGCGAAGGGAGCTCCTACAATGAGCAGTTCTTC. It is translated as CASSEGSSYNEQFF. V and J are TRBV9 and TRBJ2-1, with D possibly being TRBD2 (5 bases). Germline CDR1 reads SGDLS; CDR2 reads YYNGEE. The CDR3 covers 14 residues. V lost 3 bases to trimming and J lost 0 bases, with 7 bases between them.

With regard to this clone: A read error may produce the germline difference seen at one junction end. The chain employs TRBV15 and TRBJ2-1, with D perhaps matching TRBD1 or TRBD2 (5 bases each). In germline, CDR1 is LNHNV, CDR2 YYDKDF (reference sequence). The CDR3 covers 12 residues. The CDR3 region has the DNA TGTGCCTCCAGGGACCTCGGGGATGAGCAGTTCTTC. Residues: CASRDLGDEQFF.

This sequence joins TRBV7-2 and TRBJ2-1, with 11 bases matching TRBD2. The length of the CDR3 is 18 residues. CDR1 and CDR2 (germline): SGHTA, FQGNSA. The junction had 8 bases not matched to a gene; V was cut back by 0 bases and J by 4 bases. CDR3 in amino acids: CASSLASLGLAVYNEQFF. The CDR3, as DNA: TGTGCCAGCAGCTTAGCCTCTCTGGGACTAGCGGTGTACAATGAGCAGTTCTTC. Full variable domain (remainder filled in from reference TRBV7-2 and TRBJ2-1): GAGVSQSPSNKVTEKGKDVELRCDPISGHTALYWYRQSLGQGLEFLIYFQGNSAPDKSGLPSDRFSAERTGGSVSTLTIQRTQQEDSAVYLCASSLASLGLAVYNEQFFGPGTRLTVL.

The rearrangement uses TRBV7-8 and TRBJ2-1; 13 bases map to TRBD2. The CDR3 sequence is 16 residues long. The germline V gene has CDR1 SGHVS and CDR2 FQNEAQ. J gave up 12 bases and V 3 bases, and 11 bases lay outside the gene matches. In DNA form, the CDR3 reads TGTGCCAGCAGCTTTTACGGACTAGCGGGAGTTTCCGTGCAGTTCTTC. Protein sequence: CASSFYGLAGVSVQFF.

The rearrangement uses TRBV6-5 and TRBJ2-7; 7 positions agree with TRBD2. The germline CDR1 and CDR2 sequences are MNHEY and SVGAGI. The CDR3 is 14 residues long. Trimming took 6 bases from V and 0 from J; bases not matched to a gene: 5. The CDR3 is CASRGGGSSYEQYF. Here the CDR3 DNA reads TGTGCCAGCAGGGGGGGAGGGAGCTCCTACGAGCAGTACTTC.

The chain carries TRBV29-1 and TRBJ2-3; 7 nucleotides match TRBD1. With V trimmed by 7 bases and J by 0 bases, 7 bases remained unmatched. CDR3 length: 14 amino acids. The germline CDR1 and CDR2 sequences are SQVTM and ANQGSEA. This CDR3 reads CSGGQYSSTDTQYF. CDR3 sequence (DNA): TGCAGCGGGGGACAGTACTCTAGCACAGATACGCAGTATTTT.

This rearrangement joins TRBV11-2 to TRBJ2-3, with D possibly TRBD2 on 5 matching bases. V shed 1 base and J shed 6 bases, with 14 bases lying between them. In germline, CDR1 is SGHAT, CDR2 FQNNGV. The CDR3 totals 15 residues. CDR3 loop: CASSLVGSEVDTQYF. CDR3 in DNA: TGTGCCAGCAGCTTAGTGGGGTCGGAGGTCGATACGCAGTATTTT.

The gene calls are TRBV7-2 and TRBJ1-2; D possibly corresponds to TRBD1 (5 bases). Germline V lookup: CDR1 SGHTA, CDR2 FQGNSA. This CDR3 comprises 14 residues. V lost 1 base and J 8 bases, leaving 14 bases between the germline ends. CDR3 protein: CASSLGREVRGYTF. CDR3 coding DNA: TGTGCCAGCAGCTTAGGCAGGGAGGTACGGGGCTACACCTTC. Drawing the rest from reference TRBV7-2 and TRBJ1-2, the complete variable domain is GAGVSQSPSNKVTEKGKDVELRCDPISGHTALYWYRQSLGQGLEFLIYFQGNSAPDKSGLPSDRFSAERTGGSVSTLTIQRTQQEDSAVYLCASSLGREVRGYTFGSGTRLTVV.

The rearrangement links TRBV5-4 to TRBJ2-4, with 7 bases matching TRBD1. Losses at the gene ends were 3 bases for V and 7 bases for J; bases not matched to a gene: 10. Germline-derived CDR1 and CDR2 are SGHNT and YYREEE (reference sequence). The CDR3 consists of 15 residues. CDR3 loop: CASSSGTVSRNIQYF. CDR3 bases: TGTGCCAGCAGCTCGGGGACAGTGTCTAGGAACATTCAGTACTTC.

V usage is TRBV18 and J usage is TRBJ2-1; possibly TRBD1 for D (5 bases). In germline, CDR1 is KGHSH, CDR2 LQKENI. V was cut by 3 bases and J by 5 bases, with 5 bases left in between. CDR3 length: 12 amino acids. The CDR3: CASSPGHNEQFF. CDR3 in DNA: TGTGCCAGCTCACCGGGGCACAATGAGCAGTTCTTC.

The chain joins TRBV10-3 to TRBJ2-5; D is unresolved. Germline CDR1 reads ENHRY; CDR2 reads SYGVKD. The CDR3 loop spans 14 amino acids. The germline V and J ends were trimmed by 0 bases and 0 bases, with 5 bases remaining between them. CDR3 nucleotide sequence: TGTGCCATCAGTGAGTCGTTCGACCAAGAGACCCAGTACTTC. This codes for CAISESFDQETQYF.

The J gene is TRBJ1-5, the V gene TRBV28; D uncertain. V dropped 6 bases and J dropped 9 bases, with 9 bases sitting between them. The CDR3 length is 11 residues. Germline V gene lookup returns CDR1 MDHEN and CDR2 SYDVKM. This chain's CDR3 is CASSPGGPQHF. CDR3 nucleotides: TGTGCCAGCAGCCCCGGTGGGCCCCAGCATTTT.

The chain uses TRBV5-6 and TRBJ2-3; 8 positions match TRBD2. The trim removed 4 bases at V and 5 bases at J, leaving 3 bases unmatched. This CDR3 is built from 13 residues. CDR1 is SGHDT, CDR2 YYEEEE, per germline. The CDR3 sequence is CASSGAGGDTQYF. The CDR3 coding sequence is TGTGCCAGCAGCGGTGCGGGAGGAGATACGCAGTATTTT.

The chain combines TRBV6-5 with TRBJ2-3; D gene unclear. Trimming stripped 2 bases from V and 1 base from J, with 10 bases between. This CDR3 has 15 amino acids. The germline gives CDR1 MNHEY, CDR2 SVGAGI. The CDR3 DNA sequence: TGTGCCAGCAGTTACCCATTTGGAGGCACAGATACGCAGTATTTT. This sequence encodes CASSYPFGGTDTQYF.

This chain joins TRBV9 and TRBJ2-2, with TRBD2 identical over 9 bases. This CDR3 is built from 15 residues. The V segment lost 6 bases and the J segment 0 bases; nucleotides outside the gene matches: 3. Germline V gives CDR1 SGDLS, CDR2 YYNGEE. The CDR3 DNA sequence: TGTGCCAGCACAGTAGCGGGAGCGAACACCGGGGAGCTGTTTTTT. Its protein product is CASTVAGANTGELFF. Filled out from reference TRBV9 and TRBJ2-2, the complete variable domain reads DSGVTQTPKHLITATGQRVTLRCSPRSGDLSVYWYQQSLDQGLQFLIQYYNGEERAKGNILERFSAQQFPDLHSELNLSSLELGDSALYFCASTVAGANTGELFFGEGSRLTVL.

This chain joins TRBV6-4 and TRBJ1-2, with TRBD1 identical over 7 bases. From germline, CDR1 is MRHNA and CDR2 SNTAGT. The CDR3 covers 14 residues. V was pared by 7 bases and J by 5 bases, with 10 bases of the junction left unmatched. CDR3 residues: CASKSQGTPYGYTF. The CDR3 DNA reads TGTGCCAGCAAGTCACAGGGGACTCCTTATGGCTACACCTTC.

V gene TRBV27 combines with J gene TRBJ2-5, with a tentative D call TRBD2 (6 bases). Judging by the DNA end, TRBJ2-7 fits better; the J call may be wrong. CDR1 and CDR2 from the germline V gene are MNHEY and SMNVEV (reference sequence). The CDR3 spans 14 residues. CDR3 nucleotides: TGTGCCAGCAGTTCACGGACTAACTCCTACGAGCAGTACTTC. Its translation: CASSSRTNSYEQYF.

The chain recombines TRBV11-3 with TRBJ2-2; D is possibly TRBD1 (6 bases). CDR1 and CDR2 from the germline V gene are SGHNT and YENEEA. CDR3 length: 14 amino acids. The V and J ends lost 4 bases and 4 bases respectively, with 10 bases between them. CDR3 protein: CASSSRQATGELFF. CDR3 DNA sequence: TGTGCCAGCAGCTCCCGACAGGCCACCGGGGAGCTGTTTTTT.

This clone was counted a single time. The chain employs TRBV5-4 and TRBJ2-5; D not resolved. Germline CDR1 is SGHNT and CDR2 is YYREEE (reference sequence). This CDR3 contains 15 residues. Between the trimmed V and J ends, which lost 2 bases and 5 bases, there was a span of 16 bases. The CDR3 nucleotides read TGTGCCAGCAGCTTCCGCACTGAAATTCGGGAGACCCAGTACTTC. The encoded protein is CASSFRTEIRETQYF.